The present T cell receptor beta chain was sequenced within a study of cytomegalovirus exposure and HLA in healthy donors. Study-level information: Prior work identified around 120 million unique TCR beta sequences in 150 million to 200 million T cells.

On this clone itself: The antigen is undetermined.

The PCR contained 60 Vbeta and 13 Jbeta primers. Sequencing used immunoSEQ multiplex PCR; TCRdb keeps in-frame clones, though not all of them. The sample contains 140,000 to 150,000 clones, 73% of which appear only once. The CDR3 length is 15 residues. The germline V gene has CDR1 LNHDA and CDR2 SQIVND (reference sequence). Trimming cost V 3 bases and J 8 bases; bases outside gene matches: 12. Study-level findings and limits: The investigators catalogued 164 TCR beta chains as cytomegalovirus-associated.

This chain connects TRBV19 to TRBJ1-2; 7 nucleotides align to TRBD1. Sample: PBMCs. This TCR was sampled from a woman aged 18-29 years in good health and CMV-seronegative. CDR3 loop: CASSMRGDNRGGYTF. CDR3 coding DNA: TGTGCCAGTAGTATGAGAGGGGACAACAGGGGCGGCTACACCTTC.